This T cell receptor beta chain originates from a study of early T cells in non-severe SARS-CoV-2 infection. For the study at large: Sequencing used unsorted whole-blood bulk RNA, so chains lack pairing. Whole-study findings and limits: VDJdb matching, biased toward anti-spike CD8 responses, missed private and CD4 specificities.

This clonotype was recorded many times. The antigen is unknown. Looked up from germline, CDR1 is SGHAT and CDR2 is FQNNGV. The CDR3 is 15 residues long. V lost 1 base to trimming and J lost 0 bases, with 9 bases between them. Molecules of cDNA were individually given unique molecular identifiers that were attached to them. TCRdb re-analysed the 5' RACE reads in MiXCR, keeping a single row per CDR3 protein. The sample consists of about 50,000 distinct CDR3 sequences, around 6.4% of them appearing once. The chain links TRBV11-2 to TRBJ1-1; unclear D gene. The sequenced sample was whole blood, obtained at baseline. This receptor was identified in an adult who was a healthcare worker with PCR-confirmed SARS-CoV-2 infection or an uninfected control (not recorded which). CDR3 amino acids: CASSLGVTLNTEAFF. The CDR3 DNA sequence: TGTGCCAGCAGCTTAGGGGTCACACTGAACACTGAAGCTTTCTTT.